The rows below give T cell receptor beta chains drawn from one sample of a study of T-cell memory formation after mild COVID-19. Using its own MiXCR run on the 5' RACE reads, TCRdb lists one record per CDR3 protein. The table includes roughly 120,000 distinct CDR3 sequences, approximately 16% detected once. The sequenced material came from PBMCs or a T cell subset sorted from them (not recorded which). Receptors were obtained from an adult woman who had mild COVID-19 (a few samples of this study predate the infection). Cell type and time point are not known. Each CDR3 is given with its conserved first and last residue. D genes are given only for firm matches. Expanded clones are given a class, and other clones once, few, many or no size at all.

cdr3_aa: CASSPLAGGPNEQFF
cdr3_nt: TGCGCCAGCAGCCCCCTAGCGGGGGGGCCCAATGAGCAGTTCTTC
j_call: TRBJ2-1
cdr3_length: 15
clone_size: few
d_call: TRBD2
v_call: TRBV4-1

cdr3_aa: CASSLAGQGSADTQYF
cdr3_nt: TGCGCCAGCAGCTTGGCCGGGCAGGGTAGCGCAGATACGCAGTATTTT
j_call: TRBJ2-3
cdr3_length: 16
clone_size: -
d_call: -
v_call: TRBV5-1

cdr3_aa: CASSPATGSYGYTF
cdr3_nt: TGTGCCAGCAGTCCGGCCACAGGATCCTATGGCTACACCTTC
j_call: TRBJ1-2
cdr3_length: 14
clone_size: -
d_call: -
v_call: TRBV6-6

cdr3_aa: CASKYGSPYVGQYF
cdr3_nt: TGTGCCAGCAAGTATGGCAGCCCCTACGTAGGGCAGTACTTC
j_call: TRBJ2-7
cdr3_length: 14
clone_size: -
d_call: -
v_call: TRBV2

cdr3_aa: CASSFLPAVGNEQYF
cdr3_nt: TGTGCCAGCAGCTTTCTGCCCGCTGTCGGGAACGAGCAGTACTTC
j_call: TRBJ2-7
cdr3_length: 15
clone_size: many
d_call: -
v_call: TRBV5-5

cdr3_aa: CASSDRGDREYF
cdr3_nt: TGTGCCAGCAGTGACCGCGGGGACCGAGAGTATTTT
j_call: TRBJ2-3
cdr3_length: 12
clone_size: few
d_call: -
v_call: TRBV25-1

cdr3_aa: CASSPSGTGITGELFF
cdr3_nt: TGTGCCAGCTCACCTAGTGGGACAGGGATTACCGGGGAGCTGTTTTTT
j_call: TRBJ2-2
cdr3_length: 16
clone_size: few
d_call: TRBD1
v_call: TRBV18

cdr3_aa: CASSLTGIPEAFF
cdr3_nt: TGCGCCAGCAGCCTGACAGGGATTCCTGAAGCTTTCTTT
j_call: TRBJ1-1
cdr3_length: 13
clone_size: -
d_call: TRBD1
v_call: TRBV4-1

cdr3_aa: CASSFLPPSGGADEQFF
cdr3_nt: TGTGCCAGCAGTTTCTTACCACCTAGCGGGGGGGCCGATGAGCAGTTCTTC
j_call: TRBJ2-1
cdr3_length: 17
clone_size: few
d_call: TRBD2
v_call: TRBV12-3/TRBV12-4

cdr3_aa: CASSSTGTGPNDQFF
cdr3_nt: TGTGCCAGCAGTTCAACCGGGACAGGACCGAATGATCAGTTCTTC
j_call: TRBJ2-1
cdr3_length: 15
clone_size: -
d_call: TRBD1
v_call: TRBV7-9

cdr3_aa: CASSLLASGNEQYF
cdr3_nt: TGTGCCAGCAGTTTATTGGCTAGCGGGAACGAGCAGTACTTC
j_call: TRBJ2-7
cdr3_length: 14
clone_size: -
d_call: TRBD2
v_call: TRBV12-3/TRBV12-4

cdr3_aa: CASRWGASTDTQYF
cdr3_nt: TGCGCCAGCAGATGGGGGGCGAGCACAGATACGCAGTATTTT
j_call: TRBJ2-3
cdr3_length: 14
clone_size: few
d_call: -
v_call: TRBV5-1

cdr3_aa: CASSLVKNRDRDYGYTF
cdr3_nt: TGTGCCAGCAGCTTAGTTAAAAACCGGGACAGGGACTATGGCTACACCTTC
j_call: TRBJ1-2
cdr3_length: 17
clone_size: -
d_call: TRBD1
v_call: TRBV11-2

cdr3_aa: CASSFAGAAPNEQFF
cdr3_nt: TGTGCCAGCAGTTTCGCGGGGGCCGCCCCCAATGAGCAGTTCTTC
j_call: TRBJ2-1
cdr3_length: 15
clone_size: many
d_call: -
v_call: TRBV12-3/TRBV12-4

cdr3_aa: CASSQGAVANYGYTF
cdr3_nt: TGTGCCAGCAGCCAGGGAGCGGTAGCTAACTATGGCTACACCTTC
j_call: TRBJ1-2
cdr3_length: 15
clone_size: -
d_call: -
v_call: TRBV6-6

cdr3_aa: CASSPGGYGGTYNEQFF
cdr3_nt: TGTGCCAGCAGCCCAGGGGGTTACGGGGGTACCTACAATGAGCAGTTCTTC
j_call: TRBJ2-1
cdr3_length: 17
clone_size: -
d_call: -
v_call: TRBV7-2

cdr3_aa: CASSLVPGAQTYNEQFF
cdr3_nt: TGTGCCAGCAGCTTAGTTCCGGGGGCCCAAACTTACAATGAGCAGTTCTTC
j_call: TRBJ2-1
cdr3_length: 17
clone_size: -
d_call: -
v_call: TRBV7-2